What follows are 13 T cell receptor beta chains derived from one specimen sequenced in a study of CD8 T cells in Susac syndrome (dated by TCRdb to about 2019). The library was built by means of the immunoSEQ multiplex PCR assay. RNA was extracted with the RNeasy kit and about 0.5 to 1 ug was reverse transcribed using random hexamers. In-frame beta chains were kept once TCRdb had trimmed the public reads at Q25 with fastp and called clones with MiXCR. Under each unique CDR3 protein, matching rows form one entry showing the most common genes and DNA. The sample table records around 100,000 distinct CDR3 sequences; 95% of these occur just once. Approximately 0.3% of the sample goes to the ten largest clones. The sample taken for sequencing was CD8+ T cells from PBMCs. These receptors were taken from a human donor with Susac syndrome.

The V call is TRBV29-1, the J call TRBJ2-7; D might be TRBD1 (6 bases). Trimming took 6 bases from V and 0 from J, leaving 15 bases between them. CDR1 is SQVTM and CDR2 is ANQGSEA in the germline V gene. The CDR3 sequence is 14 residues long. The CDR3 DNA reads as TGCAGCGTAAAGACTACAGGGATCTCCTACGAGCAGTACTTC. This codes for CSVKTTGISYEQYF.

The CDR3 protein is CASSLPALYTQYF. CDR3 nucleotides: TGTGCCAGCAGCTTACCAGCGTTGTATACGCAGTATTTT. This rearrangement joins TRBV7-2 to TRBJ2-3; D remains unclear. This CDR3 is 13 amino acids long. Per germline, CDR1 SGHTA and CDR2 FQGNSA. Trimming left V 2 bases short and J 7 bases short, with 10 bases between.

The chain joins TRBV27 to TRBJ1-1; a possible D gene is TRBD1 (5 bases). Germline V gene sequence: CDR1 MNHEY, CDR2 SMNVEV (reference sequence). The V end was cut by 1 base, the J end by 5 bases, with 8 bases between. The CDR3 extends over 13 amino acids. CDR3 DNA: TGTGCCAGCAGTTTATTCGGGGGAACTGAAGCTTTCTTT. Its protein is CASSLFGGTEAFF.

The genes are TRBV27 and TRBJ2-1; 7 bases match TRBD2. Trimming at V came to 1 base and at J to 3 bases, leaving 9 bases not matched to a gene. This CDR3 spans 17 amino acids. Germline V gene lookup returns CDR1 MNHEY and CDR2 SMNVEV (reference sequence). The DNA of the CDR3 is TGTGCCAGCAGTTTATTTCCCAGGCGGGAGAACTACAATGAGCAGTTCTTC. Amino acids: CASSLFPRRENYNEQFF.

The chain joins TRBV6-4 to TRBJ2-2; 7 nucleotides line up with TRBD2. Trimming removed 3 bases from V and 1 base from J; junction bases left unmatched: 2. CDR3 length: 15 amino acids. Germline values: CDR1 MRHNA, CDR2 SNTAGT. The CDR3 coding sequence is TGTGCCAGCAGTGAGTCGGGGGGGAACACCGGGGAGCTGTTTTTT. Protein product: CASSESGGNTGELFF.

This chain links TRBV20-1 with TRBJ2-1; no clear D gene. The CDR3 sequence is 12 residues long. The V gene's germline CDR1 is DFQATT and CDR2 SNEGSKA (reference sequence). V lost 2 bases and J 5 bases, leaving 7 bases between the germline ends. CDR3 coding DNA: TGCAGTGCTAGACTCAGGAACAATGAGCAGTTCTTC. Encoded protein: CSARLRNNEQFF.

The chain carries TRBV19 and TRBJ1-5; D not certain. The V end was cut by 0 bases, the J end by 0 bases, with 9 bases between. CDR1 LNHDA and CDR2 SQIVND come from the germline V gene (reference sequence). The CDR3 extends over 16 amino acids. The CDR3: CASSIDLANSNQPQHF. The CDR3 DNA reads as TGTGCCAGTAGTATAGATCTGGCAAATAGCAATCAGCCCCAGCATTTT.

The table lists this clonotype with a few counts. V gene TRBV7-9 combines with J gene TRBJ2-3; TRBD2 matches 11 bases. The germline V gene encodes CDR1 SEHNR and CDR2 FQNEAQ (reference sequence). The CDR3 consists of 14 residues. V shed 3 bases and J 5 bases; nucleotides not matched to a gene: 1. CDR3 DNA sequence: TGTGCCAGCAGCTTGGGGACTAGCGGAGATACGCAGTATTTT. Its translation: CASSLGTSGDTQYF.

J is TRBJ1-1 and V is TRBV13; D might be TRBD1 (5 bases). The CDR3 spans 14 residues. Trimming pared 5 bases from V and 0 bases from J, leaving 10 bases between. Per germline, CDR1 PRHDT and CDR2 FYEKMQ (reference sequence). CDR3 DNA sequence: TGTGCCAGCAGCCAAGACAGAATGAACACTGAAGCTTTCTTT. Amino acid sequence: CASSQDRMNTEAFF.

The V call is TRBV20-1, the J call TRBJ2-1; 13 bases fit TRBD2. This CDR3 is built from 15 residues. Trimming took 6 bases from V and 4 from J; bases not matched to a gene: 6. CDR1 and CDR2 (germline): DFQATT, SNEGSKA (reference sequence). Written as DNA, the CDR3 is TGCAGTGCCCCGGGACTAGCGGGACTATACAATGAGCAGTTCTTC. The encoded protein is CSAPGLAGLYNEQFF.

This chain joins TRBV29-1 and TRBJ2-7; D remains ambiguous. Germline V gene lookup returns CDR1 SQVTM and CDR2 ANQGSEA. Trimming removed 6 bases from V and 0 bases from J, with 12 bases in between. The CDR3 is made up of 13 amino acids. Here the CDR3 DNA reads TGCAGCGTACGGTACCCAACCTCCTACGAGCAGTACTTC. Its translation: CSVRYPTSYEQYF.

This clonotype was counted a single time. The rearrangement joins TRBV12-3 or TRBV12-4 to TRBJ2-5; tentative D call: TRBD2 (7 bases). V was cut by 4 bases and J by 5 bases, with 17 bases left in between. The CDR3 runs to 15 residues. CDR3 protein: CASSSPGGLVETQYF. CDR3 DNA sequence: TGTGCCAGCAGTTCGCCCGGGGGGCTAGTGGAGACCCAGTACTTC.

The chain links TRBV7-2 to TRBJ2-5; TRBD1 might be the D (6 bases). Trimming shortened V by 5 bases and J by 5 bases, and 15 bases separated the two germline ends. Germline CDR1 reads SGHTA; CDR2 reads FQGNSA. This CDR3 comprises 14 residues. CDR3 sequence (DNA): TGTGCCAGCAGCCTTTTGCGGACAGCGGAGACCCAGTACTTC. Translating gives CASSLLRTAETQYF.